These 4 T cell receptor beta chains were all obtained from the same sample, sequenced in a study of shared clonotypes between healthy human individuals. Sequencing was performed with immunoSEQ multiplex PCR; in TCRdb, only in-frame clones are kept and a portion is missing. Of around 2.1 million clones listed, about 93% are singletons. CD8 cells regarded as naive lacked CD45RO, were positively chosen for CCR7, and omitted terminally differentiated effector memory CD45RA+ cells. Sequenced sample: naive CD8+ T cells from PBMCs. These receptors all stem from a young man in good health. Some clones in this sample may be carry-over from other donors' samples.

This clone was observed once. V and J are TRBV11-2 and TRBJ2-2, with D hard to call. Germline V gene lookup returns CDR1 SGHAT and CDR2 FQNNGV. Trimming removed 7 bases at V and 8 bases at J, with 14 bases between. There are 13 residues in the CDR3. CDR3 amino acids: CASTHLGSGELFF. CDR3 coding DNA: TGTGCCAGCACCCACCTAGGGTCTGGGGAGCTGTTTTTT.

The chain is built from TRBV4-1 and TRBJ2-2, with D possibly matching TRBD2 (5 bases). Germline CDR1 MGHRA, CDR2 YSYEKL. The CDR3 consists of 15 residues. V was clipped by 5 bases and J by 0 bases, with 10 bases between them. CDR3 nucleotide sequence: TGCGCCAGCAGCTCTAGCCCCGCGAACACCGGGGAGCTGTTTTTT. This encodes CASSSSPANTGELFF.

CDR3: CASSIWGQDEQFF. The CDR3 nucleotides are TGTGCCAGTAGTATCTGGGGTCAGGATGAGCAGTTCTTC. The V and J genes are TRBV19 and TRBJ2-1; D not certain. CDR3 length: 13 residues. V was cut by 3 bases and J by 8 bases, with 11 bases left in between. Germline assignment: CDR1 LNHDA and CDR2 SQIVND (reference sequence).

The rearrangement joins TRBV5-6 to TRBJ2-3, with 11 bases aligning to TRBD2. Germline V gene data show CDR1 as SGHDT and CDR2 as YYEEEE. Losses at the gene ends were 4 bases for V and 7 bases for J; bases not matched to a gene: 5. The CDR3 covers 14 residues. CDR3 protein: CASSPGTSGYTQYF. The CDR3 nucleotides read TGTGCCAGCAGCCCAGGGACTAGCGGTTATACGCAGTATTTT.